Following are 6 T cell receptor beta chains from one sample sequenced in a study of vaccination effects on CD4 cells after COVID-19. Pools of viral peptides were used by the ViraFEST assay to expand antigen-specific CD4+ T cells ahead of sequencing. Isolating CD4+ T cells followed approximately 9 days of culture. Vaccine recipients, nucleocapsid antibody negative, had no prior SARS-CoV-2 infection. Their specific antigens are unknown. Generated by immunoSEQ multiplex PCR, the TCRdb table keeps only in-frame clones and is missing some. The sample lists 20,000 to 25,000 clones; around 62% were seen once. Material: CD4+ T cells from PBMCs cultured with HCoV-NL63 spike peptides, obtained before COVID-19 vaccination. The receptors shown here come from a human donor who received a COVID-19 vaccine.

V gene TRBV2 combines with J gene TRBJ1-5; a weak D match, TRBD1 (5 bases). With 8 bases removed from V and 7 bases from J, the gap between germline ends came to 18 bases. CDR3 length: 14 amino acids. Looked up from germline, CDR1 is SNHLY and CDR2 is FYNNEI. CDR3: CASLWDGSGQPQHF. The CDR3 DNA sequence: TGTGCCAGCTTATGGGATGGATCAGGGCAGCCCCAGCATTTT.

This rearrangement joins TRBV2 to TRBJ1-2; TRBD1 might be the D (5 bases). Between the trimmed V and J ends, which lost 5 bases and 2 bases, there was a span of 12 bases. The CDR3 has 14 amino acids. The V gene's germline CDR1 is SNHLY and CDR2 FYNNEI. The CDR3: CASSMDTLNYGYTF. The CDR3 nucleotides read TGTGCCAGCAGTATGGACACTTTAAACTATGGCTACACCTTC.

The gene calls are TRBV6-2 or TRBV6-3 and TRBJ2-1, with 7 bases identical to TRBD1. The V gene end was trimmed by 4 bases and the J gene end by 10 bases; junction bases not matched to a gene: 10. Germline V lookup: CDR1 MNHEY, CDR2 SVGEGT. CDR3 length equals 14 residues. The CDR3 nucleotides read TGTGCCAGCAGTTGGCTGGGTGCAGGGGGAGAGCAGTTCTTC. This codes for CASSWLGAGGEQFF.

The rearrangement links TRBV19 to TRBJ1-6, with TRBD1 identical over 7 bases. Germline assignment: CDR1 LNHDA and CDR2 SQIVND (reference sequence). CDR3 size: 19 residues. V lost 3 bases, J lost 7 bases, and 18 bases stayed unmatched. The CDR3 sequence is CASSMPNSSGTAKNSPLHF. CDR3 DNA: TGTGCCAGTAGTATGCCCAACTCCTCCGGGACAGCAAAGAATTCACCCCTCCACTTT. The full variable domain, with the rest looked up from reference TRBV19 and TRBJ1-6, is DGGITQSPKYLFRKEGQNVTLSCEQNLNHDAMYWYRQDPGQGLRLIYYSQIVNDFQKGDIAEGYSVSREKKESFPLTVTSAQKNPTAFYLCASSMPNSSGTAKNSPLHFGNGTRLTVT.

The gene calls are TRBV5-6 and TRBJ2-7; D might be TRBD1 or TRBD2, each matching 5 bases. V lost 0 bases, J lost 7 bases, and 11 bases lay in between. The CDR3 runs 13 residues. Looked up from germline, CDR1 is SGHDT and CDR2 is YYEEEE. In DNA form, the CDR3 reads TGTGCCAGCAGCTTGGCAGGGACGCGGGAGCAGTACTTC. It codes for CASSLAGTREQYF.

This chain joins TRBV27 and TRBJ2-5; 13 bases are shared with TRBD2. V was clipped by 5 bases and J by 4 bases; unmatched bases: 4. CDR1 and CDR2 (germline): MNHEY, SMNVEV (reference sequence). The length of the CDR3 is 15 residues. The CDR3 region has the DNA TGTGCCAGCAGTACCGGACTAGCGGGAGTAGAGACCCAGTACTTC. Protein sequence: CASSTGLAGVETQYF.